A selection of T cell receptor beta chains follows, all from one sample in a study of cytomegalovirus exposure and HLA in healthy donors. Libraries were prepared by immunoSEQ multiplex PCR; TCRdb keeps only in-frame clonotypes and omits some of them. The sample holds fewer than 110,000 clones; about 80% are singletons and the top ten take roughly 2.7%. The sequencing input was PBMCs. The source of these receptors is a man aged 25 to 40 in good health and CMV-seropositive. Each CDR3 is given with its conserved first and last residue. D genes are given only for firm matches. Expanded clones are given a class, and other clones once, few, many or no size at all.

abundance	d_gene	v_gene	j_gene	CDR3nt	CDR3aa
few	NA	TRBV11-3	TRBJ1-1	TGTGCCAGCAGCTATATCAGGTATCAGACTGAAGCTTTCTTT	CASSYIRYQTEAFF
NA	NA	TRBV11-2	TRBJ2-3	TGTGCCAGCAGCCGCTTTGGGGCGACAAACCTTATCACAGATACGCAGTATTTT	CASSRFGATNLITDTQYF
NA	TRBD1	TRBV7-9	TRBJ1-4	TGTGCCAGCAGCTCCTCAGGGGGCGAGCATGAAAAACTGTTTTTT	CASSSSGGEHEKLFF
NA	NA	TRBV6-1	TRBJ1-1	TGTGCCAGCAGTGTGGGCAGGGTGAACACTGAAGCTTTCTTT	CASSVGRVNTEAFF
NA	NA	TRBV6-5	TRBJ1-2	TGTGCCAGCAGTTACTCGGAGGGGGGGGTCGGCTATGGCTACACCTTC	CASSYSEGGVGYGYTF
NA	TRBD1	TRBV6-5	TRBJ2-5	TGTGCCAGCAGTTCGAAACAGGGGTACCAAGAGACCCAGTACTTC	CASSSKQGYQETQYF
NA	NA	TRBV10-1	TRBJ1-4	TGCGCCAGCAGTGAGTCCGGAGGGGAAAAACTGTTTTTT	CASSESGGEKLFF
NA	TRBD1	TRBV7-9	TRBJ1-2	TGTTCCAGCAGCCGGGACAGCGAGCCTTATGGCTACACCTTC	CSSSRDSEPYGYTF
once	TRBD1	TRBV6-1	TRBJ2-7	TGTGCCAGCAGTCCATGGGGACAGGGTTACGAGCAGTACTTC	CASSPWGQGYEQYF
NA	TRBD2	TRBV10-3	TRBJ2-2	TGTGCCATCAGTGTAGCGGGGATCACCGGGGAGCTGTTTTTT	CAISVAGITGELFF
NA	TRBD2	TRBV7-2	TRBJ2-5	TGTGCCAGCAGCTTTTCGAGTAGCGGGGGGCAAGAGACCCAGTACTTC	CASSFSSSGGQETQYF
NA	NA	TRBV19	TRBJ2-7	TGTGCCAGTAGTATCCGGAACTACCTAGCCTACGAGCAGTACTTC	CASSIRNYLAYEQYF
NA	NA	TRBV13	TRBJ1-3	TGTGCCAGCAGCAGCGGTAATTGGAGTGGAAACACCATATATTTT	CASSSGNWSGNTIYF
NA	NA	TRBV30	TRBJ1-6	TGTGCCTCCGCGAGGGAGGACTATAATTCACCCCTCCACTTT	CASAREDYNSPLHF
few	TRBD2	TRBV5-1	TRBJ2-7	TGCGCCAGCAGCAGTACCCTAGCGGGGGGGAACTACGAGCAGTACTTC	CASSSTLAGGNYEQYF
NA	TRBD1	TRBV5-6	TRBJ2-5	TGTGCCAGCAGCCAGGGACAGGGGACCTCAGAGACCCAGTACTTC	CASSQGQGTSETQYF
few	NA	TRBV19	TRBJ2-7	TGTGCCAGTAGTATAGAGGCAGGGATAACCTACGAGCAGTACTTC	CASSIEAGITYEQYF
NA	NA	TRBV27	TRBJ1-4	TGTGCCAGCCGGGGGGGGGCGACGGAAAAGGCAACTAATGAAAAACTGTTTTTT	CASRGGATEKATNEKLFF
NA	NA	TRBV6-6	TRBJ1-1	TGTGCCAGCAGTTACGCGAAAGGCACTAAGTCTGAAGCTTTCTTT	CASSYAKGTKSEAFF
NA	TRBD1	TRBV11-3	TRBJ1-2	TGTGCCAGCAGCTCAGACAGGGGGTTCTATGGCTACACCTTC	CASSSDRGFYGYTF
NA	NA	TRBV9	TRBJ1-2	TGTGCCAGCAGTTCCGGGACACCAAGGAAAGGCTACACCTTC	CASSSGTPRKGYTF
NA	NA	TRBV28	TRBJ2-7	TGTGCCAGCAGGACGGGGATGTCCTACGAGCAGTACTTC	CASRTGMSYEQYF
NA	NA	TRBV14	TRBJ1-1	TGTGCCAGCAGCCAAGCATGGAACACTGAAGCTTTCTTT	CASSQAWNTEAFF
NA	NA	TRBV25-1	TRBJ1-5	TGTGCCAGCAGTGGGGCGACCTTGAATCAGCCCCAGCATTTT	CASSGATLNQPQHF
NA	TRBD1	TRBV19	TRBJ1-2	TGTGCCAGTAGCCCGGGACAGGGCACGATAAATGGCTACACCTTC	CASSPGQGTINGYTF
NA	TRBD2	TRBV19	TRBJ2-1	TGTGCCAGTTCCGGGACTAGCGGGGGCTCCTACAATGAGCAGTTCTTC	CASSGTSGGSYNEQFF
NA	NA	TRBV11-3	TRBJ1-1	TGTGCCAGCAGCATCAGGGATTGGAACACTGAAGCTTTCTTT	CASSIRDWNTEAFF
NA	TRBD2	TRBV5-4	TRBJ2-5	TGTGCCAGCAGCTTGGATGGACTAGCCAGGGAGACCCAGTACTTC	CASSLDGLARETQYF
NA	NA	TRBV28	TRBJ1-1	TGTGCCAGCAGACCACATTCGAACACTGAAGCTTTCTTT	CASRPHSNTEAFF
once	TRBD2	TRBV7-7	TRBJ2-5	TGTGCCAGCAGTTCCACGGGGGGCCAAGAGACCCAGTACTTC	CASSSTGGQETQYF
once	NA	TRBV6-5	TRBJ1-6	TGTGCCAGCAGTTACGAGGCTGGCTCGTCACCCCTCCACTTT	CASSYEAGSSPLHF
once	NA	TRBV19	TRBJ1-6	TGTGCCAGTAGTGCCACAGGGTTGGTTTCACCCCTCCACTTT	CASSATGLVSPLHF
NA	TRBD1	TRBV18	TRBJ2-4	TGTGCCAGCTCACCTCCGGCAGGGGGAAACATTCAGTACTTC	CASSPPAGGNIQYF
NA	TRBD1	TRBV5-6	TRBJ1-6	TGTGCCAGCAGCCAGGGACAGGGGCAGAATTCACCCCTCCACTTT	CASSQGQGQNSPLHF
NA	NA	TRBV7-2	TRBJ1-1	TGTGCCAGCAGCTTAGGCCCTAGTAGAACTGAAGCTTTCTTT	CASSLGPSRTEAFF
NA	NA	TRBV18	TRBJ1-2	TGTGCCAGCTCACCAGCGGGGGGAAATGGCTACACCTTC	CASSPAGGNGYTF
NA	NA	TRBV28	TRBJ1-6	TGTGCCAGCAGTTCGACAAATTCACCCCTCCACTTT	CASSSTNSPLHF
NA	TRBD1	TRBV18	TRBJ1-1	TGTGCCAGCTCACGTACAGGGGGAGAAACTGAAGCTTTCTTT	CASSRTGGETEAFF
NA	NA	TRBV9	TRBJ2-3	TGTGCCAGCAGCGCCCTAGCTAGCACAGATACGCAGTATTTT	CASSALASTDTQYF
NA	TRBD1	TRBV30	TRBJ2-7	TGTGCCGGCGGCGGGACAGGGGGCTACGAGCAGTACTTC	CAGGGTGGYEQYF
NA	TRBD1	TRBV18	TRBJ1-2	TGTGCCAGCTCACCGAACTCCGAGGGGGCCTATGGCTACACCTTC	CASSPNSEGAYGYTF
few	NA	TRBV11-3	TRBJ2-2	TGTGCCAGCAGCTATCTATATACTCGGAGGGGGAGGGCCGGGGAGCTGTTTTTT	CASSYLYTRRGRAGELFF
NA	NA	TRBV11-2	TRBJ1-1	TGTGCCAGCACCTTTGGGGCTCAGAACACTGAAGCTTTCTTT	CASTFGAQNTEAFF
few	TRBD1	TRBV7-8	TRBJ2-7	TGTGCCAGCAGCCCCTTTCACAGGGGAGATATTTACGAGCAGTACTTC	CASSPFHRGDIYEQYF
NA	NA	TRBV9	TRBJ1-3	TGTGCCAGCAGCGTCGAGGGAAACCCTGGAAACACCATATATTTT	CASSVEGNPGNTIYF
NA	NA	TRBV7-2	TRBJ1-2	TGTGCCAGCAGCTTAGTCGGCCAGGTCAACTATGGCTACACCTTC	CASSLVGQVNYGYTF
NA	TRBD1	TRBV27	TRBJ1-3	TGTGCCAGCAGTTTCGGGACAGCCCCTGGAAACACCATATATTTT	CASSFGTAPGNTIYF
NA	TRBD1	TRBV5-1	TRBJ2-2	TGCGCCAGCAGCTTTGCAGGGGGCATAAGCACCGGGGAGCTGTTTTTT	CASSFAGGISTGELFF